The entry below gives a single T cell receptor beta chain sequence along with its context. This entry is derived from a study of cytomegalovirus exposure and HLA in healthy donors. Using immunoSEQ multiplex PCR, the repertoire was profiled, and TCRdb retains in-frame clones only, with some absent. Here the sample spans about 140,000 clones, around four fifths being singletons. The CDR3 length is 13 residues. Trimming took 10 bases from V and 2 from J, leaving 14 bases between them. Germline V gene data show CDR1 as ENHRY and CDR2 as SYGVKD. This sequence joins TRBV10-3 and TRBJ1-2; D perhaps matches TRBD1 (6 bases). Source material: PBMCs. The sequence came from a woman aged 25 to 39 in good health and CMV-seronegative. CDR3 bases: TGTGCCACCAAACAGGGATTGAACTATGGCTACACCTTC. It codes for CATKQGLNYGYTF.